The following is a T cell receptor (beta chain) sequence with its context. This sample is part of a study of blood T cell repertoires in COVID-19. Study-level information: Samples came from the United States, Italy and Spain, spanning acute and convalescent COVID-19. PBMCs, B-cell-depleted T cells, or T cells provided the cDNA or gDNA that made up the material.

CDR3 length: 14 residues. With V trimmed by 6 bases and J by 8 bases, 9 bases remained unmatched. Germline V gene sequence: CDR1 SNHLY, CDR2 FYNNEI. Original analysis: Scientists estimated how many nucleated cells there were by amplifying reference gene primers. Method: immunoSEQ multiplex PCR; TCRdb's copy keeps in-frame clones and lacks some. V and J calls and clone size are those listed in that table; D and trimming were worked out from the DNA. The sample consists of about 65,000 clones, around four fifths of them appearing once. The sample was peripheral blood. The TCR comes from a man older than 75 with acute or convalescent COVID-19. The gene calls are TRBV2 and TRBJ1-3; 8 bases map to TRBD1. Here the CDR3 DNA reads TGTGCCAGCAGCCACCGGACAGGGTTAGACACCATATATTTT. Its protein is CASSHRTGLDTIYF.